Shown below are 12 T cell receptor beta chains from a single sample sequenced in a study of T cell responses to AZD1222 COVID-19 vaccine. The method was immunoSEQ multiplex PCR; TCRdb's version includes in-frame clones alone and lacks a portion of them. Altogether 150,000 to 200,000 clones are present, about 90% being singletons, with the ten largest covering approximately 6.3%. Here the sequenced sample was peripheral blood, taken 28 days after the second AZD1222 dose. These receptors came from an adult who received the AZD1222 COVID-19 vaccine.

This chain connects TRBV7-8 to TRBJ1-2, with 9 bases lining up with TRBD1. Looked up from germline, CDR1 is SGHVS and CDR2 is FQNEAQ. The trim removed 5 bases at V and 4 bases at J, leaving 14 bases unmatched. The CDR3 is 17 residues long. The chain's CDR3 is CASSRGGTGQKFYGYTF. CDR3 bases: TGTGCCAGCAGCCGAGGAGGGACAGGGCAAAAGTTCTATGGCTACACCTTC. Based on the CDR3 plus reference TRBV7-8 and TRBJ1-2, the full variable domain is GAGVSQSPRYKVAKRGQDVALRCDPISGHVSLFWYQQALGQGPEFLTYFQNEAQLDKSGLPSDRFFAERPEGSVSTLKIQRTQQEDSAVYLCASSRGGTGQKFYGYTFGSGTRLTVV.

The rearrangement joins TRBV14 to TRBJ1-5; no clear D gene. CDR1 is SGHDN, CDR2 FVKESK, per germline. The ends were cut back, 1 base at V and 6 bases at J, with 7 bases in the middle. The CDR3 extends over 13 amino acids. CDR3 bases: TGTGCCAGCAGCCAAGCGGTTCGTCAGCCCCAGCATTTT. Translation: CASSQAVRQPQHF.

The CDR3 DNA reads TGTGCCAGCAGTTACGGAGTCGGGAAGGGGGAGACCCAGTACTTC. Its translation is CASSYGVGKGETQYF. The V call is TRBV6-5, the J call TRBJ2-5; D might be TRBD1 or TRBD2, each matching 5 bases. The V and J ends lost 2 bases and 5 bases respectively, with 15 bases between them. The CDR3 runs 15 residues. CDR1 MNHEY and CDR2 SVGAGI come from the germline V gene.

The V gene is TRBV29-1, the J gene TRBJ2-5, with a possible D match to TRBD2 (6 bases). In germline, CDR1 is SQVTM, CDR2 ANQGSEA. The CDR3 consists of 14 residues. The V end lost 4 bases, the J end lost 7 bases, and 19 bases lay between the germline ends. DNA of the CDR3: TGCAGCGTTGGGAAAGGAGCGGGTCAGGGGACCCAGTACTTC. Translation: CSVGKGAGQGTQYF. Together with reference TRBV29-1 and TRBJ2-5, the CDR3 gives the full variable domain: SAVISQKPSRDICQRGTSLTIQCQVDSQVTMMFWYRQQPGQSLTLIATANQGSEATYESGFVIDKFPISRPNLTFSTLTVSNMSPEDSSIYLCSVGKGAGQGTQYFGPGTRLLVL.

The chain recombines TRBV19 with TRBJ2-5; D gene uncertain. The CDR3 sequence is 15 residues long. From germline, CDR1 is LNHDA and CDR2 SQIVND (reference sequence). V dropped 6 bases and J dropped 4 bases, with 18 bases sitting between them. The CDR3, as DNA: TGTGCCAGTAGCCGGGCTATGGGTATGTTAGAGACCCAGTACTTC. This gives the protein CASSRAMGMLETQYF.

The V and J genes are TRBV7-9 and TRBJ1-2; tentative D call: TRBD1 (5 bases). V lost 5 bases, J lost 2 bases, and 9 bases lay in between. Germline V gene lookup returns CDR1 SEHNR and CDR2 FQNEAQ (reference sequence). This CDR3 is 13 amino acids long. CDR3 amino acids: CASSRQPNYGYTF. In DNA, the CDR3 is TGTGCCAGCAGCCGACAGCCCAACTATGGCTACACCTTC.

The chain links TRBV18 to TRBJ1-6, with 7 bases identical to TRBD1. V trimming: 1 base; J trimming: 10 bases; junction bases outside the gene matches: 10. Germline values: CDR1 KGHSH, CDR2 LQKENI. This CDR3 spans 16 amino acids. In DNA form, the CDR3 reads TGTGCCAGCTCACCACAGGAAAGGGGGCATGAATCACCCCTCCACTTT. Translated, it gives CASSPQERGHESPLHF.

This chain joins TRBV10-3 and TRBJ2-7; D may match TRBD1 or TRBD2 (6 bases each). V lost 10 bases to trimming and J lost 5 bases, with 15 bases between them. This CDR3 comprises 12 residues. The germline gives CDR1 ENHRY, CDR2 SYGVKD. CDR3 sequence (DNA): TGTGCCACCGCCGAGGGGGGCCACGAGCAGTACTTC. This sequence encodes CATAEGGHEQYF.

This clone was seen only once. This rearrangement joins TRBV28 to TRBJ2-2; TRBD1 or TRBD2 may be the D gene (7 bases each). This CDR3 has 15 residues. The V end lost 6 bases, the J end lost 3 bases, and 14 bases lay between the germline ends. Germline V lookup: CDR1 MDHEN, CDR2 SYDVKM. This CDR3 reads CASRTQGRDTGELFF. CDR3 nucleotide sequence: TGTGCCAGCAGGACACAGGGGAGGGACACCGGGGAGCTGTTTTTT.

The rearrangement links TRBV4-2 to TRBJ2-5; tentatively, D is TRBD2 (5 bases). This CDR3 has 16 amino acids. Germline assignment: CDR1 LGHNA and CDR2 YNFKEQ. V gave up 1 base and J gave up 2 bases, with 14 bases separating them. Here the CDR3 DNA reads TGTGCCAGCAGCCAAGGAGGGTCTGAGCGGCAAGAGACCCAGTACTTC. It translates to CASSQGGSERQETQYF.

This clone qualifies as medium-sized. This chain connects TRBV7-6 to TRBJ1-2; D is uncertain. V was trimmed by 5 bases and J by 4 bases, leaving 14 bases between them. Germline V lookup: CDR1 SGHVS, CDR2 FNYEAQ. The CDR3 consists of 14 residues. CDR3 amino acids: CASSPGMGSYGYTF. CDR3 in DNA: TGTGCCAGCAGCCCCGGCATGGGATCCTATGGCTACACCTTC.

The genes are TRBV5-4 and TRBJ2-7; D might be TRBD1 (6 bases). Trimming cost V 7 bases and J 2 bases, with 16 bases left between them. CDR1 SGHNT and CDR2 YYREEE come from the germline V gene (reference sequence). The CDR3 contains 14 residues. The CDR3 loop reads CASLPQGKAYEQYF. CDR3 nucleotides: TGTGCCAGCCTACCCCAGGGGAAAGCCTACGAGCAGTACTTC.